This TCR beta chain derives from a study of cytomegalovirus exposure and HLA in healthy donors. Concerning this clone: Its target is not known.

The primer mix had 60 Vbeta and 13 Jbeta primers. Data came from immunoSEQ multiplex PCR; TCRdb stores just in-frame clones and leaves some out. The sample shows more than 100,000 clones, 80% of them seen only once. Whole-study findings and limits: Presence/absence analyses assumed roughly uniform sequencing depth across donors. The number of N-insertions in an Asian-associated ancestry cluster was reportedly below the approximately 700-donor mean in a later analysis.

Trimming removed 4 bases from V and 2 bases from J; junction bases left unmatched: 5. The length of the CDR3 is 14 residues. Germline CDR1 reads MNHEY; CDR2 reads SVGAGI. The V and J genes are TRBV6-5 and TRBJ2-7, with 7 bases lining up with TRBD1. This TCR came from a man in his forties in good health and CMV-seronegative. Sequenced sample: PBMCs. The CDR3 protein is CASSFRDRAYEQYF. CDR3 coding DNA: TGTGCCAGCAGTTTCCGGGACAGAGCCTACGAGCAGTACTTC.